Below, one T cell receptor (beta chain) is given with its context. The CDR3 is made up of 15 amino acids. The V gene end was trimmed by 3 bases and the J gene end by 0 bases; junction bases not matched to a gene: 3. The germline V gene has CDR1 SGHTS and CDR2 YDEGEE. The data are from a study of T cell responses to AZD1222 COVID-19 vaccine. TCRdb keeps only in-frame clones here, not all; method: immunoSEQ multiplex PCR. The repertoire has some 140,000 clones, approximately 93% of them found once; the top ten carry roughly 0.91%. The clonotype was recovered from an adult in good health. The sample was peripheral blood, taken on day 0 of AZD1222 vaccination. V is TRBV5-8 and J is TRBJ1-5, with 7 bases identical to TRBD1. The CDR3 region has the DNA TGTGCCAGCAGCTGGGGACAGTCTAGCAATCAGCCCCAGCATTTT. Translation gives CASSWGQSSNQPQHF.